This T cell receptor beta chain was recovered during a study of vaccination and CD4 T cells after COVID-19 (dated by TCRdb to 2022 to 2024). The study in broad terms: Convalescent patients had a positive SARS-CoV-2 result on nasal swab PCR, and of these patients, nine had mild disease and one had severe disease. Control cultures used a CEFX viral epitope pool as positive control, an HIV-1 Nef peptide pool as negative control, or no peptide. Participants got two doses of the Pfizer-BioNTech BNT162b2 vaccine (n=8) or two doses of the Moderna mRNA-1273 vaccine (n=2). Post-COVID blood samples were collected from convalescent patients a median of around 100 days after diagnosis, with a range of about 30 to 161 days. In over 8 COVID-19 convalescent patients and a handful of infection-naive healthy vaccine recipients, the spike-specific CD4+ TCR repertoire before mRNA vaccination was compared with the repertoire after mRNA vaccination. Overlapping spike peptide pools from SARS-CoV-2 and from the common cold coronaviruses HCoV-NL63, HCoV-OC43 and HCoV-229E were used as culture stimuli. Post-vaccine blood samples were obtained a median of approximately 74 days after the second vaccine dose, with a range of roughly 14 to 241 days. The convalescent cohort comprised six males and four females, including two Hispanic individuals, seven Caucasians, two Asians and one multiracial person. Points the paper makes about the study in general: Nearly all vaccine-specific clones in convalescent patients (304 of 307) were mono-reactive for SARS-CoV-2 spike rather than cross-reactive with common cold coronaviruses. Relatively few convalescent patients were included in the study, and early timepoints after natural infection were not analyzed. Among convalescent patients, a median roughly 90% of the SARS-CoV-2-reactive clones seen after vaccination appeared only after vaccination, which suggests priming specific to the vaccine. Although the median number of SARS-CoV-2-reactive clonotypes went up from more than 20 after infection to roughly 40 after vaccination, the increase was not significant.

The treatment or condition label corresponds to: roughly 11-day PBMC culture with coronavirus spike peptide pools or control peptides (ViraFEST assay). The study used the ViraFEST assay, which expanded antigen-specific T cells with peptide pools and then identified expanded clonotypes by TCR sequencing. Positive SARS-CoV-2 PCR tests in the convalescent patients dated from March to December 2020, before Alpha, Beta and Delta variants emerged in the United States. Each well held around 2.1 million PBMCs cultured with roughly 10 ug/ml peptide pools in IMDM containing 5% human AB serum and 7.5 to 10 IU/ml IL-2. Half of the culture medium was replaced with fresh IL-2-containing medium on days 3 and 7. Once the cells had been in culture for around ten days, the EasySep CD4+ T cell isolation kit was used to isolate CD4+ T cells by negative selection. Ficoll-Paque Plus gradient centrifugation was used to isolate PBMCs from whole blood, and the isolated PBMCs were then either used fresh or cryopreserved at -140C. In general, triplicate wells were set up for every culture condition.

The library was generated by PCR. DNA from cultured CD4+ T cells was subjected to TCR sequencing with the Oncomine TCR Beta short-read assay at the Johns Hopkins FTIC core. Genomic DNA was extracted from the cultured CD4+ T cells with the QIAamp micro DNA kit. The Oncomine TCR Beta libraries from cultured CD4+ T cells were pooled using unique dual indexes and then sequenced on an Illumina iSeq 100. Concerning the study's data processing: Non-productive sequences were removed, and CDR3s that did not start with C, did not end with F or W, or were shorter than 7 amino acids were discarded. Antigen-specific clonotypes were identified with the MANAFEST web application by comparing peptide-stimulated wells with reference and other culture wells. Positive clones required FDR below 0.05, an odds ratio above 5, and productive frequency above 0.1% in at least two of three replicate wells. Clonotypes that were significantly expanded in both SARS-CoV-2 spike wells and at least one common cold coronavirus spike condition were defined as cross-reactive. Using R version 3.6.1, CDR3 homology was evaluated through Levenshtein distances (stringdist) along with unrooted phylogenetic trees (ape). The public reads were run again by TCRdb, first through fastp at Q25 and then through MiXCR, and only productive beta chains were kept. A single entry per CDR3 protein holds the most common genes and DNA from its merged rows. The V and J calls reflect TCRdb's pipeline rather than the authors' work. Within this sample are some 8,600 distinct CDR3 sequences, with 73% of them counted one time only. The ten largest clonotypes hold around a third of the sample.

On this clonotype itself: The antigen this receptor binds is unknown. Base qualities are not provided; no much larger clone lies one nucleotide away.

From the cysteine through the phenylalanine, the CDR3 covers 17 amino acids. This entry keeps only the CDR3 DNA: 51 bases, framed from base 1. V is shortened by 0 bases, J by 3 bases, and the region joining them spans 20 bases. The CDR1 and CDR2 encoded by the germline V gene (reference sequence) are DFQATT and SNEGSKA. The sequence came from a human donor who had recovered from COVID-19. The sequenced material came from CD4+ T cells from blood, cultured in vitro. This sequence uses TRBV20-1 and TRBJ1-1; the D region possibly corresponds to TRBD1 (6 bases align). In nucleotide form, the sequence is TGCAGTGCTAGAGACAGGGGCGTTAAAGGAAGATACACTGAAGCTTTCTTT. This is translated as CSARDRGVKGRYTEAFF.